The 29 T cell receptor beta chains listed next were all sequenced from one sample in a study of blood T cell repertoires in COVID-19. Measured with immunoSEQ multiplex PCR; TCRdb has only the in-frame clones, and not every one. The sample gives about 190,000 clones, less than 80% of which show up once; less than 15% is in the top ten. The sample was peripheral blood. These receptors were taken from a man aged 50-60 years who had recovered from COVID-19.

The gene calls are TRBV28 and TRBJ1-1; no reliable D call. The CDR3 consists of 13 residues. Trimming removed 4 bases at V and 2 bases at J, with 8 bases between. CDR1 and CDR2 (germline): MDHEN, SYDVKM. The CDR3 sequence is CASSSTPNTEAFF. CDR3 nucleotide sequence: TGTGCCAGCAGTTCGACACCCAACACTGAAGCTTTCTTT.

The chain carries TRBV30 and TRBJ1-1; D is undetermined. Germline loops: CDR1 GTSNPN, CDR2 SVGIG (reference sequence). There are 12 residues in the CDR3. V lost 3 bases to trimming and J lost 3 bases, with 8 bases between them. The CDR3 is CAWSSEDTEAFF. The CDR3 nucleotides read TGTGCCTGGAGCTCGGAGGACACTGAAGCTTTCTTT.

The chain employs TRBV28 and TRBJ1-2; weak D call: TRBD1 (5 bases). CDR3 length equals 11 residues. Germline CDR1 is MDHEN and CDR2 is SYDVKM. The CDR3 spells CATSRVEVYTF. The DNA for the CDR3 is TGTGCAACCAGCAGGGTTGAAGTCTACACCTTC.

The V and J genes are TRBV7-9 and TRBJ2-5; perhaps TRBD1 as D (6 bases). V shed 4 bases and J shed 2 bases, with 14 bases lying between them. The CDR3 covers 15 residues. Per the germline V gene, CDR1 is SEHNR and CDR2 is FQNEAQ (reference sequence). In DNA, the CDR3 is TGTGCCAGCAGCTCATACCGACAGGAACAAGAGACCCAGTACTTC. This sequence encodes CASSSYRQEQETQYF.

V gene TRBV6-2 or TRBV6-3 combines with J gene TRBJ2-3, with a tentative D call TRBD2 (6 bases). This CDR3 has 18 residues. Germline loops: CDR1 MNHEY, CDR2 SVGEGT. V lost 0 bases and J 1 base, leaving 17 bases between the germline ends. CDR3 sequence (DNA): TGTGCCAGCAGTTACTCGATTGGGTGGGGAGGTGGCACAGATACGCAGTATTTT. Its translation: CASSYSIGWGGGTDTQYF.

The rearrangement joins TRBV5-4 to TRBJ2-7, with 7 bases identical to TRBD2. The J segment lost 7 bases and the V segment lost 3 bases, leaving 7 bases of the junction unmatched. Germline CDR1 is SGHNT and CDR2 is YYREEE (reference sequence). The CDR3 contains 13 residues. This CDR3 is CASSSPRGEEQYF. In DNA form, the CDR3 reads TGTGCCAGCAGCTCCCCCCGGGGGGAAGAGCAGTACTTC.

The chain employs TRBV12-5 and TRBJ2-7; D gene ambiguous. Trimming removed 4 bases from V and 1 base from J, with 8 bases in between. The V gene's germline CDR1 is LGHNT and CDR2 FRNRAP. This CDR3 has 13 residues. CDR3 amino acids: CASGSDTSYEQYF. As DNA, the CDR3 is TGTGCTAGTGGTTCTGACACATCCTACGAGCAGTACTTC. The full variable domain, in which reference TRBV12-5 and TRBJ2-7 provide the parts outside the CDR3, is DARVTQTPRHKVTEMGQEVTMRCQPILGHNTVFWYRQTMMQGLELLAYFRNRAPLDDSGMPKDRFSAEMPDATLATLKIQPSEPRDSAVYFCASGSDTSYEQYFGPGTRLTVT.

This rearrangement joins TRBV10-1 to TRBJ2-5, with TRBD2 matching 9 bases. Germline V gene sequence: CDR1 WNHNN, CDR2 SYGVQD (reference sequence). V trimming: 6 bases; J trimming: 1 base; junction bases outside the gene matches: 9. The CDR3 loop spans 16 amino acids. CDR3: CASRESGRRRQETQYF. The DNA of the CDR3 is TGCGCCAGCAGGGAAAGCGGGAGGAGACGCCAAGAGACCCAGTACTTC.

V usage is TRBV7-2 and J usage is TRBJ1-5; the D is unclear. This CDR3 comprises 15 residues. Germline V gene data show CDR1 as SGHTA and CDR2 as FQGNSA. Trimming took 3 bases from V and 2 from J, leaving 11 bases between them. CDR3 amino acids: CASSLGYSGNQPQHF. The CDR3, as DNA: TGTGCCAGCAGCTTGGGCTACTCAGGCAATCAGCCCCAGCATTTT.

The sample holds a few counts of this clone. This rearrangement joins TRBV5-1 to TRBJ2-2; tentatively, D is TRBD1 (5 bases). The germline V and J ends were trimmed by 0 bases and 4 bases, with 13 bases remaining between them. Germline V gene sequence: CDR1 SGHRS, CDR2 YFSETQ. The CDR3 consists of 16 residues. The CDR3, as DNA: TGCGCCAGCAGCTTGGGCAGGGTTGGATTCACCGGGGAGCTGTTTTTT. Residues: CASSLGRVGFTGELFF.

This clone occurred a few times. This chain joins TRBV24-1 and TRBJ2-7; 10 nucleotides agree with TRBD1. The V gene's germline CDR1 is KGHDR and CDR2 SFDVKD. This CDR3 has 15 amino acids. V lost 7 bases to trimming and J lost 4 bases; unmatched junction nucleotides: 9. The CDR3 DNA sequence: TGTGCCACCAGCGACGGGACAGGGGTCCGTTACGAGCAGTACTTC. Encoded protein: CATSDGTGVRYEQYF.

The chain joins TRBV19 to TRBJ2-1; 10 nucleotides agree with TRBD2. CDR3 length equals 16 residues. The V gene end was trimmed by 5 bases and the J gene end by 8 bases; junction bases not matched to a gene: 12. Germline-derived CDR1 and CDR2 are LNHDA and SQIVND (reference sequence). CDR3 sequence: CASSPVAGGPRDEQFF. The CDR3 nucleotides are TGTGCCAGTAGTCCGGTAGCGGGAGGCCCCAGGGATGAGCAGTTCTTC.

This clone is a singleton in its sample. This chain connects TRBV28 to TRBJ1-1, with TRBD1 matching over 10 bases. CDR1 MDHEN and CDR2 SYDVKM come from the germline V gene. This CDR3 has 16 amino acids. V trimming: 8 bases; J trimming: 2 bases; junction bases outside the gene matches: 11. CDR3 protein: CASRFGTGASNTEAFF. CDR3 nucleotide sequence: TGTGCCAGCCGGTTCGGGACAGGGGCTTCCAACACTGAAGCTTTCTTT.

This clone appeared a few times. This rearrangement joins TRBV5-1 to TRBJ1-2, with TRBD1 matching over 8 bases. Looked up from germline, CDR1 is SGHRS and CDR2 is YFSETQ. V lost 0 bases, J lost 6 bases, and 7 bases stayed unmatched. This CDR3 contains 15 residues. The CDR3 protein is CASSLGRRQGNGYTF. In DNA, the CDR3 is TGCGCCAGCAGCTTGGGTCGCCGACAGGGGAATGGCTACACCTTC. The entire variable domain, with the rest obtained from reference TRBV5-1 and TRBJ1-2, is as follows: KAGVTQTPRYLIKTRGQQVTLSCSPISGHRSVSWYQQTPGQGLQFLFEYFSETQRNKGNFPGRFSGRQFSNSRSEMNVSTLELGDSALYLCASSLGRRQGNGYTFGSGTRLTVV.

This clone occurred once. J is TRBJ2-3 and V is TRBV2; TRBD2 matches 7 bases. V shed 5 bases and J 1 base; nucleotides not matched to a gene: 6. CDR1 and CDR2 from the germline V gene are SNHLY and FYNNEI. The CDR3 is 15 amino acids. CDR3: CASSPFRGGTDTQYF. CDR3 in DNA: TGTGCCAGCAGTCCATTTCGGGGGGGCACAGATACGCAGTATTTT. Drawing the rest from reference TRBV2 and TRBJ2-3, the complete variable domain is EPEVTQTPSHQVTQMGQEVILRCVPISNHLYFYWYRQILGQKVEFLVSFYNNEISEKSEIFDDQFSVERPDGSNFTLKIRSTKLEDSAMYFCASSPFRGGTDTQYFGPGTRLTVL.

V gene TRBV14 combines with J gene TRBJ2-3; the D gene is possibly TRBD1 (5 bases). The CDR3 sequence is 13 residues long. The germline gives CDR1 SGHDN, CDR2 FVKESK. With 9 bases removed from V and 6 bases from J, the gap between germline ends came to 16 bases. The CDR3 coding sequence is TGTGCCAGTACGACATACCCAGGGGATACGCAGTATTTT. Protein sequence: CASTTYPGDTQYF.

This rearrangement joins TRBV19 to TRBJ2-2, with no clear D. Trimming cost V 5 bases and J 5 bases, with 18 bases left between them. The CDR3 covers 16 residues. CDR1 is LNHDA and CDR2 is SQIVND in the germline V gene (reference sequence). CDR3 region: CASSSPSIRRTGELFF. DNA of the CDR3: TGTGCCAGTAGTTCCCCGAGTATCCGTCGAACCGGGGAGCTGTTTTTT.

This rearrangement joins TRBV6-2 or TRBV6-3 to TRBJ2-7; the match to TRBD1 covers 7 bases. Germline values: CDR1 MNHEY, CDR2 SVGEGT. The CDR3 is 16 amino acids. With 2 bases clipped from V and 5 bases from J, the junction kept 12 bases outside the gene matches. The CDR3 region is CASSYPQGRGPHEQYF. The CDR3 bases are TGTGCCAGCAGTTACCCACAGGGGCGAGGCCCCCACGAGCAGTACTTC.

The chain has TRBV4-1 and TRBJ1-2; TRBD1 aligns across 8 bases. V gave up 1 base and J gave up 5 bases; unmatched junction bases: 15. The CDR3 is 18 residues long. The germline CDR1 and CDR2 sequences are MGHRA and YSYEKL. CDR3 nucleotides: TGCGCCAGCAGCCAAGGGGATGGCAGGGGGCGTCCCTCGTATGGCTACACCTTC. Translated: CASSQGDGRGRPSYGYTF.

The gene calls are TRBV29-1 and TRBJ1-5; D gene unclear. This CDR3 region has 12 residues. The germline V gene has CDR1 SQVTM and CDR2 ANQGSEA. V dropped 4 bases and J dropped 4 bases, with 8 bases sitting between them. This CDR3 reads CSVGSRNQPQHF. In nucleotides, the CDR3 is TGCAGCGTTGGGTCGAGGAATCAGCCCCAGCATTTT. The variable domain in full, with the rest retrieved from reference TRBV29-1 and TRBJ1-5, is SAVISQKPSRDICQRGTSLTIQCQVDSQVTMMFWYRQQPGQSLTLIATANQGSEATYESGFVIDKFPISRPNLTFSTLTVSNMSPEDSSIYLCSVGSRNQPQHFGDGTRLSIL.

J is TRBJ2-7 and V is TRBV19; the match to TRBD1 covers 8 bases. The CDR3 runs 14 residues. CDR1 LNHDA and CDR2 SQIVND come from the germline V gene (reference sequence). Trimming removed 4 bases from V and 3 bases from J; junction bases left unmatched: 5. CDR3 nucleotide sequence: TGTGCCAGTAGTAACCAGGGGGCAGGCTACGAGCAGTACTTC. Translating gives CASSNQGAGYEQYF.

The CDR3 region is CASSPWIQGVIGNEQFF. The CDR3 DNA reads as TGTGCCAGTAGTCCCTGGATACAGGGTGTGATTGGGAATGAGCAGTTCTTC. The rearrangement joins TRBV19 to TRBJ2-1, with D tentatively TRBD1 (6 bases). Germline V gives CDR1 LNHDA, CDR2 SQIVND (reference sequence). With 5 bases removed from V and 7 bases from J, the gap between germline ends came to 24 bases. This CDR3 region has 17 residues. The full variable domain, rest sourced from reference TRBV19 and TRBJ2-1, is DGGITQSPKYLFRKEGQNVTLSCEQNLNHDAMYWYRQDPGQGLRLIYYSQIVNDFQKGDIAEGYSVSREKKESFPLTVTSAQKNPTAFYLCASSPWIQGVIGNEQFFGPGTRLTVL.

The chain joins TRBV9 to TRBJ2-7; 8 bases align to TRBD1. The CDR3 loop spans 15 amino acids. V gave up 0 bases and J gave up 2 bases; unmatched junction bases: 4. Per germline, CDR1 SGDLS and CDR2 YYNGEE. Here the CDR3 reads CASSVGQGLPYEQYF. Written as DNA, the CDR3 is TGTGCCAGCAGCGTAGGACAGGGGCTTCCCTACGAGCAGTACTTC.

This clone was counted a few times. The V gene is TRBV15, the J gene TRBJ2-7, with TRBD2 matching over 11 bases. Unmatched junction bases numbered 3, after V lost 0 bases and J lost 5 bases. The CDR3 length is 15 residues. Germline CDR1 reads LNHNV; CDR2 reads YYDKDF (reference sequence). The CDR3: CATSRELAGENEQYF. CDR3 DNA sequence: TGTGCCACCAGCAGAGAACTAGCGGGAGAGAACGAGCAGTACTTC.

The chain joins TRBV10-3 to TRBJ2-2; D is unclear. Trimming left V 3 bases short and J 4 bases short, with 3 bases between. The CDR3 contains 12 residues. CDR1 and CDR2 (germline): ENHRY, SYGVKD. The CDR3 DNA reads TGTGCCATCAGTGACGTCACCGGGGAGCTGTTTTTT. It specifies CAISDVTGELFF.

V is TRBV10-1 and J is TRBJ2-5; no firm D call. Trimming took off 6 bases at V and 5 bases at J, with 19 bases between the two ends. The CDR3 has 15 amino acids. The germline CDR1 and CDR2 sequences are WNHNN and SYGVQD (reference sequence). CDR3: CASSRTLILVETQYF. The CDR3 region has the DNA TGCGCCAGCAGCAGAACCTTAATTTTGGTGGAGACCCAGTACTTC.

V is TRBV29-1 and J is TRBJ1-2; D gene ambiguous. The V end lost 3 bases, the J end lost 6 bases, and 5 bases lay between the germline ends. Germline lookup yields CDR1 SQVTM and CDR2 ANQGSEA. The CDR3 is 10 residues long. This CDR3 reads CSVDRDGYTF. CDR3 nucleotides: TGCAGCGTTGATAGAGATGGCTACACCTTC.

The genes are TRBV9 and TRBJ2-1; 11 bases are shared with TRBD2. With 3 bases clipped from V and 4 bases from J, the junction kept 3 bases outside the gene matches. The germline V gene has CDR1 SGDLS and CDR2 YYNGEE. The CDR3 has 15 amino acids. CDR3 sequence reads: CASSAGLAVYNEQFF. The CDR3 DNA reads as TGTGCCAGCAGCGCGGGACTAGCGGTATACAATGAGCAGTTCTTC.

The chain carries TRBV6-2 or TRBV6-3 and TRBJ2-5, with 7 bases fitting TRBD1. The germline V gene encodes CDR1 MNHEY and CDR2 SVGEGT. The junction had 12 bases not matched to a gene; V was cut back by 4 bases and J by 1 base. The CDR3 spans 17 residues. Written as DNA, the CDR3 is TGTGCCAGCAGTTCCGCGACCGGGACAGATTTCCAAGAGACCCAGTACTTC. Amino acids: CASSSATGTDFQETQYF.